The source of this TCR beta chain is a study of shared clonotypes between healthy human individuals. Study information: The cohort had a couple of women and a few men, ages 18 to 49. Every donor yielded three CD4 naive, three CD4 memory, two CD8 naive and one CD8 memory plate.

CDR3 length: 13 residues. In germline, CDR1 is SNHLY, CDR2 FYNNEI. V lost 8 bases to trimming and J lost 2 bases, with 10 bases between them. As concerns this clone: The target antigen is unknown.

Study results and caveats: Sorted-subset sequencing, rarefaction showed, was incomplete despite large depth.

Authors' data handling: ImmunoSEQ output held junction-only sequences without quality scores, so filtering differed. TCRdb's table, derived via immunoSEQ multiplex PCR, lists solely in-frame clones and lacks some. V and J calls and clone size come straight from that table; D and trimming were deduced from the DNA. The sample records 2 million to 2.5 million clones, around 93% being singletons. The rearrangement links TRBV2 to TRBJ2-1; no firm D call. Sample: naive CD4+ T cells from PBMCs. Noted subset: CD45RA+ positively selected. The clonotype originates from a man between 18 and 29 years old in good health. Some clones in this sample may be carry-over from other donors' samples. The DNA of the CDR3 is TGTGCCAGCTCCACAGAAGCCTACAATGAGCAGTTCTTC. Translation: CASSTEAYNEQFF.